One sample yielded the 16 T cell receptor beta chains listed below, sequenced in a study of T cells in women clearing cervical HPV infection. Sequencing used immunoSEQ multiplex PCR; TCRdb keeps in-frame clones, though not all of them. In all, the sample yields more than 30,000 clones. The material sequenced was blood buffy coat. These receptors originate from a woman aged 18-69 years with a cervical HPV16 infection that either progressed to CIN3+ or cleared (not recorded which).

As for this clone: The CDR3 end falls 3 residues outside the read, so it is completed with the germline J gene. The rearrangement joins TRBV19 to TRBJ1-4; possibly TRBD1 for D (6 bases). Germline CDR1 LNHDA, CDR2 SQIVND (reference sequence). V lost 6 bases, J lost 5 bases, and 16 bases lay in between. The CDR3 covers 15 residues. CDR3 bases read: TGTGCCAGTAGCAACTTAGGACAGCCGAATGAAAAA. It yields the protein CASSNLGQPNEK. The whole CDR3 protein is CASSNLGQPNEKLFF.

Points on this clone: The observed sequence ends 3 residues before the CDR3 terminus, with the missing tail filled in from the germline J gene. The chain links TRBV7-8 to TRBJ2-7, with a weak D call TRBD1 (6 bases). The germline V gene has CDR1 SGHVS and CDR2 FQNEAQ. The germline V and J ends were trimmed by 1 base and 4 bases, with 20 bases remaining between them. The length of the CDR3 is 17 residues. The sequenced CDR3 bases are TGTGCCAGCAGCTTAGTGAGTAGGGGCGTTACAGGGTACGAG. Translating it yields CASSLVSRGVTGYE. The full CDR3 is CASSLVSRGVTGYEQYF.

A note on this clone: The read stops 3 residues short of the end of the CDR3; the missing end is completed from the germline J gene. The chain carries TRBV20-1 and TRBJ2-2, with D possibly called TRBD1 or TRBD2 (6 bases each). CDR3 length equals 17 residues. CDR1 is DFQATT and CDR2 is SNEGSKA in the germline V gene (reference sequence). Trimming left V 0 bases short and J 6 bases short, with 20 bases between. CDR3 DNA, as far as it was read: TGCAGTGCTAGAGATAATAGGGCGGGACAAGTCGCCGGGGAG. Its protein is CSARDNRAGQVAGE. In full, the CDR3 reads CSARDNRAGQVAGELFF.

As regards this clone: Sequencing ends 3 residues short of the CDR3 end; the germline J gene provides the rest. This sequence joins TRBV5-5 and TRBJ1-6; D is ambiguous. V was shortened by 4 bases and J by 8 bases, with 10 bases between the two germline ends. The CDR3 runs to 13 residues. CDR1 and CDR2 from the germline V gene are SGHKS and YYEKEE (reference sequence). Partial CDR3 DNA: TGTGCCAGCAGCGGCGGGGTCCATTCACCC. This encodes CASSGGVHSP. The CDR3 reads in full as CASSGGVHSPLHF.

Points on this clone: The CDR3 extends 3 residues past the end of the read, so its final part is completed from the germline J gene. The chain employs TRBV5-1 and TRBJ2-1; 7 nucleotides match TRBD2. The CDR3 is 16 amino acids. J gave up 6 bases and V 1 base, and 10 bases lay outside the gene matches. Germline lookup yields CDR1 SGHRS and CDR2 YFSETQ. The sequenced part of the CDR3 DNA is TGCGCCAGCAGCTTGAGTCCAGCGGGGTTGGTCAATGAG. This translates into CASSLSPAGLVNE. The whole CDR3 reads CASSLSPAGLVNEQFF.

About this clone itself: The read falls 3 residues short of the CDR3 end, and the missing part is taken from the germline J gene. The V gene is TRBV7-2, the J gene TRBJ2-3; D uncertain. Germline lookup yields CDR1 SGHTA and CDR2 FQGNSA. Trimming removed 1 base from V and 2 bases from J, with 4 bases in between. The CDR3 spans 13 residues. CDR3 residues: CASSLVVTDTQYF. The part of the CDR3 DNA that was read is TGTGCCAGCAGCTTAGTAGTCACAGATACG.

Remarks on this clone: The CDR3 end falls 3 residues outside the read, so it is completed with the germline J gene. J is TRBJ1-4 and V is TRBV19; TRBD1 aligns across 7 bases. The CDR3 runs to 12 residues. Germline assignment: CDR1 LNHDA and CDR2 SQIVND (reference sequence). The CDR3 region is CASRTGYSPLFF. The CDR3 bases that were read are TGTGCCAGTAGGACAGGGTATTCACCA.

A note on this clone: The CDR3 end falls 3 residues outside the read, so it is completed with the germline J gene. This chain links TRBV30 with TRBJ2-2; D remains ambiguous. Germline-derived CDR1 and CDR2 are GTSNPN and SVGIG (reference sequence). This CDR3 spans 12 amino acids. V shed 3 bases and J shed 7 bases, with 9 bases lying between them. The CDR3 is CAWSQIVGELFF. The sequenced CDR3 bases are TGTGCCTGGAGCCAGATCGTCGGGGAG.

As concerns this clone: Sequencing ends 3 residues short of the CDR3 end; the germline J gene provides the rest. The chain is built from TRBV6-2 or TRBV6-3 and TRBJ2-4, with TRBD2 matching over 13 bases. Looked up from germline, CDR1 is MNHEY and CDR2 is SVGEGT. The CDR3 has 15 amino acids. After removal of 4 bases from V and 6 bases from J, the junction contained 3 bases not matched to a gene. CDR3 residues: CASSSRTSGRNIQYF. CDR3 DNA (partial): TGTGCCAGCAGTTCGCGGACTAGCGGGAGAAACATT.

In the case of this clone: The sequence runs out 3 residues before the end of the CDR3; the remainder is reconstructed from the germline J gene. The rearrangement joins TRBV20-1 to TRBJ1-5; perhaps TRBD1 as D (6 bases). The CDR3 sequence is 14 residues long. V was shortened by 3 bases and J by 0 bases, with 9 bases between the two germline ends. CDR1 DFQATT and CDR2 SNEGSKA come from the germline V gene (reference sequence). The CDR3 region is CSASRQDSNQPQHF. The covered CDR3 bases are TGCAGTGCTAGCCGACAGGATAGCAATCAGCCC.

Remarks on this clone: The observed sequence ends 3 residues before the CDR3 terminus, with the missing tail filled in from the germline J gene. This chain links TRBV28 with TRBJ2-5; tentatively, D is TRBD2 (6 bases). V lost 5 bases and J 3 bases, leaving 10 bases between the germline ends. Germline lookup yields CDR1 MDHEN and CDR2 SYDVKM. The length of the CDR3 is 13 residues. CDR3 region: CASSQAGKETQYF. The sequenced part of the CDR3 DNA is TGTGCCAGCAGTCAGGCGGGGAAAGAGACC.

Comments on this clone: The CDR3 end falls 3 residues outside the read, so it is completed with the germline J gene. This rearrangement joins TRBV2 to TRBJ2-3; D is possibly TRBD2 (6 bases). This CDR3 comprises 15 residues. CDR1 is SNHLY, CDR2 FYNNEI, per germline. Trimming cost V 7 bases and J 1 base, with 15 bases left between them. The DNA read from the CDR3 is TGTGCCAGCACTCTGAGGGGCGGGGGCACAGATACG. This translates into CASTLRGGGTDT. The full CDR3 reads CASTLRGGGTDTQYF.

With regard to this clone: Sequencing ends 3 residues short of the CDR3 end; the germline J gene provides the rest. J is TRBJ2-2 and V is TRBV5-4; possible D gene TRBD1, 6 bases. Germline-derived CDR1 and CDR2 are SGHNT and YYREEE (reference sequence). This CDR3 spans 14 amino acids. V lost 7 bases to trimming and J lost 4 bases, with 14 bases between them. The CDR3 DNA, read in part, is TGTGCCAGCGGAAGATACAGGGCCACCGGGGAG. The encoded protein is CASGRYRATGE. The CDR3, in full, reads CASGRYRATGELFF.

For this clone: The sequence runs out 3 residues before the end of the CDR3; the remainder is reconstructed from the germline J gene. The V gene is TRBV20-1, the J gene TRBJ1-6; 7 bases map to TRBD1. Germline V CDR1 and CDR2: DFQATT, SNEGSKA (reference sequence). CDR3 length: 16 residues. J lost 6 bases, V lost 5 bases, and 13 bases had no gene match. CDR3 in amino acids: CSARGGDSGPNSPLHF. The CDR3 bases that were read are TGCAGTGCTCGGGGCGGGGACAGTGGGCCTAATTCACCC.

With regard to this clone: A read error may produce the germline difference seen at one junction end. The read ends 3 residues early relative to the CDR3; the germline J gene fills the gap. This chain uses TRBV6-2 or TRBV6-3 with TRBJ2-2, with a tentative D call TRBD1 (5 bases). The CDR3 is made up of 12 amino acids. The germline V gene encodes CDR1 MNHEY and CDR2 SVGEGT. CDR3 DNA (partial): TGTGCCAGCGGAGCCGGTGTTGGGGCG. It yields the protein CASGAGVGA. The full CDR3 protein reads CASGAGVGALFF.

Concerning this clone itself: The read falls 3 residues short of the CDR3 end, and the missing part is taken from the germline J gene. The rearrangement uses TRBV30 and TRBJ2-3, with 10 bases fitting TRBD2. The CDR3 covers 16 residues. V shed 2 bases and J 4 bases; nucleotides not matched to a gene: 9. Per germline, CDR1 GTSNPN and CDR2 SVGIG (reference sequence). The DNA read from the CDR3 is TGTGCCTGGAGTTCCGGGCTAGCGGGAGTAGCAGATACG. Its protein is CAWSSGLAGVADT. In full, the CDR3 is CAWSSGLAGVADTQYF.